A selection of T cell receptor beta chains follows, all from one sample in a study of ipilimumab plus nivolumab after autologous stem cell transplantation. Assay used: immunoSEQ multiplex PCR; TCRdb lists only in-frame clones, some missing. The data contain tens of thousands of clones, under 85% of them singletons. This material consisted of PBMCs, taken in a trial of ipilimumab plus nivolumab as post-transplant consolidation. The receptors here all came from a male donor with diffuse large B-cell lymphoma. The CDR3 runs from the conserved cysteine through the conserved F or W.

V gene | CDR3 protein
TRBV4-2 | CASSQGSFTDSKLYNEQFF
TRBV10-1 | CASSEGWGDRDETQYF
TRBV7-2 | CASSRMGAGGLETQYF
TRBV6-5 | CASRIKRGGTEAFF
TRBV6-5 | CASSYSRQSIEAFF
TRBV7-9 | CASSSKVSGGLETQYF
TRBV6-1 | CASSVGQVGEAFF
TRBV27 | CASRSWELNTEAFF
TRBV14 | CAIFPGTDILGTYEQYF
TRBV5-4 | CASSLGQADYGYTF
TRBV15 | CATSRGVQGREQYF
TRBV7-2 | CASSSDSGSGETQYF
TRBV2 | CASSKTGGRDTQYF
TRBV5-4 | CASSATSSQETQYF
TRBV5-1 | CASSLGTATNYGYTF
TRBV7-3 | CASSFSRVETQYF
TRBV21-1 | CASSKEGTAQDTGELFF
TRBV6-5 | CASSYETGLTPLHF
TRBV5-6 | CASSPRGAKNTEAFF
TRBV7-2 | CASSMGGPQETQYF
TRBV6-4 | CASSDSNLFTGELFF
TRBV11-2 | CASSSVSDTQYF
TRBV6-5 | CATQGYRGYTF
TRBV29-1 | CSVGGTGGATDTQYF
TRBV6-1 | CASSEEQGDGYTF
TRBV5-6 | CASSWSGGFETQYF
TRBV21-1 | CASTPADSGANVLTF
TRBV28 | CASSFSGGTDTQYF
TRBV7-9 | CANSGGVGRSEQFF
TRBV5-6 | CASSFMWTSGTYEQYF
TRBV4-3 | CASSQDLTSFVGTQYF
TRBV7-2 | CASSPYRGPAFF
TRBV5-1 | CASSRGTGGGEPQHF
TRBV27 | CASSLFPSYERYF
TRBV6-6 | CASSEQGVGAFF
TRBV5-1 | CASSRVGVGNTEAFF
TRBV2 | CASSERDRGREQYF
TRBV5-6 | CASSSGQNYGYTF
TRBV4-2 | CASSQDWGPGNTIYF
TRBV7-8 | CASSFNVATPSGNEQFF
TRBV6-6 | CASSYDRGWDTGELFF
TRBV5-1 | CASSLGQESYEQYF
TRBV18 | CASSPTGSYEQYF
TRBV2 | CASSESWGGADTQYF
TRBV15 | CATSGGGTGETQYF
TRBV4-2 | CASSQARGTGELFF
TRBV12-2 | CASRQRTGTSTGELFF